This TCR beta chain was captured in a study of cytomegalovirus exposure and HLA in healthy donors. Across the study: Early on, a data release was issued that held roughly 80 million unique TCRs from HLA-typed donors. Broader study findings: In vitro checks showed that a few CMV-associated chains really do target CMV antigens. Usually a TCR sequence was rare, but some public TCRs were found in many donors. Reportedly, diagnosis of cytomegalovirus status by the classifier showed high specificity and sensitivity.

This clone was counted a few times. The antigen remains undetermined. The PCR employed 60 Vbeta primers together with 13 Jbeta primers. Sequenced by immunoSEQ multiplex PCR; TCRdb stores in-frame clones only, minus some. The sample has over 150,000 clones, around 69% seen once; the top ten hold 2.5% to 3%. The CDR3 has 12 residues. V was shortened by 5 bases and J by 5 bases, with 7 bases between the two germline ends. The germline gives CDR1 SGHTA, CDR2 FQGNSA. The TCR was taken from a young woman in good health and CMV-seronegative. This chain joins TRBV7-2 and TRBJ1-5; D unresolved. The sequenced sample consisted of PBMCs. CDR3 sequence reads: CASSHRDQPQHF. As DNA, the CDR3 is TGTGCCAGCAGCCACAGAGATCAGCCCCAGCATTTT.